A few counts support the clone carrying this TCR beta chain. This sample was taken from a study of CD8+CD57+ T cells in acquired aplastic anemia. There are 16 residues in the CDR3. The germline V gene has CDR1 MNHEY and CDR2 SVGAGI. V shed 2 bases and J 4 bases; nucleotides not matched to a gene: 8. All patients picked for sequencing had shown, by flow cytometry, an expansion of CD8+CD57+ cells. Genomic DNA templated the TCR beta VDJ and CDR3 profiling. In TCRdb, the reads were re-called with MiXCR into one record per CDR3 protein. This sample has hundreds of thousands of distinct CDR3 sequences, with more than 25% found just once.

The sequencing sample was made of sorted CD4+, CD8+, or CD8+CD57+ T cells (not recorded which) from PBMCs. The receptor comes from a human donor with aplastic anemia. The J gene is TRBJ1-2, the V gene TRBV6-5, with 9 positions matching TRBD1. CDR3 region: CASSYLGQGGFYGYTF. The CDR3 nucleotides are TGTGCCAGCAGTTACCTGGGACAGGGAGGTTTCTATGGCTACACCTTC.